Listed below are T cell receptor beta chains from one sample, sequenced in a study of beta chain features in type 1 diabetes. Measured with immunoSEQ multiplex PCR; TCRdb has only the in-frame clones, and not every one. The table records roughly 380,000 clones, roughly a fifth of them present only once. The sequencing sample was made of naive CD4+ T cells from blood. Source of these receptors: a woman aged 18-29 years in good health. CDR3s include the opening cysteine and the closing phenylalanine or tryptophan. The order of the fields is V gene, J gene, D gene, clone size, CDR3 DNA, CDR3 protein. D genes are given only for firm matches. Rows may omit the clone size; those that give it use once, few, many or a size class.

>TRBV7-2|TRBJ2-1|TRBD2|.
TGTGCCAGCAGCCCTCGACTAGCTGTTGAGCAGTTCTTC
CASSPRLAVEQFF
>TRBV30|TRBJ2-6|.|few
TGTGCCTGGAGAGGGGTGGGGGCCAACGTCCTGACTTTC
CAWRGVGANVLTF
>TRBV6-1|TRBJ1-1|.|.
TGTGCCAGCAGTGAATGGGGAGGGGCTCCTGCTTTCTTT
CASSEWGGAPAFF
>TRBV5-1|TRBJ2-7|.|few
TGCGCCAGCAGCTCCCTGACATCCCACCCTAACGAGCAGTACTTC
CASSSLTSHPNEQYF
>TRBV2|TRBJ2-7|TRBD1|few
TGTGCCAGCAGTGCCTGGACAGGGAAGGGCTCCGAGCAGTACTTC
CASSAWTGKGSEQYF
>TRBV18|TRBJ2-3|TRBD2|.
TGTGCCAGCTCGCCGGGACTAGCGGACACAGATACGCAGTATTTT
CASSPGLADTDTQYF
>TRBV25-1|TRBJ1-2|.|few
TGTGCCACTTCCAGGGGAGGGGCCTATGGCTACACCTTC
CATSRGGAYGYTF
>TRBV18|TRBJ2-1|TRBD2|few
TGTGCCAGCTCACCACCAACGGGAGGCGGGCTCAATGAGCAGTTCTTC
CASSPPTGGGLNEQFF
>TRBV19|TRBJ2-1|.|few
TGTGCCAGTAAGGACACCTACAATGAGCAGTTCTTC
CASKDTYNEQFF
>TRBV27|TRBJ1-2|.|.
TGTGCCAGCAGTTCCAGGGGTGGCTATGGCTACACCTTC
CASSSRGGYGYTF
>TRBV29-1|TRBJ2-3|TRBD2|few
TGCAGCGCCACAGGGCAACTAGCGGGAGATACGCAGTATTTT
CSATGQLAGDTQYF
>TRBV27|TRBJ2-1|.|.
TGTGCCAGCGTGGGCAGCCCCAATGAGCAGTTCTTC
CASVGSPNEQFF
>TRBV6-6|TRBJ2-1|TRBD2|.
TGTGCCAGCAGTACCGGGACTAGCATTTACAATGAGCAGTTCTTC
CASSTGTSIYNEQFF
>TRBV29-1|TRBJ2-5|.|.
TGCAGCGTTCACAAGGGGGATGCGGAGACCCAGTACTTC
CSVHKGDAETQYF
>TRBV10-3|TRBJ1-2|.|few
TGTGCCATCAGTGAGTCGTCACCAGGGTATGGCTACACCTTC
CAISESSPGYGYTF
>TRBV4-3|TRBJ2-1|.|.
TGCGCCAGCAGCCAAGAGTCGGCCTGGAGTGGGAATGAGCAGTTCTTC
CASSQESAWSGNEQFF
>TRBV5-1|TRBJ2-2|.|.
TGCGCCAGCAGCCTCGAGCCCGGGGAGCTGTTTTTT
CASSLEPGELFF
>TRBV6-1|TRBJ2-1|TRBD2|few
TGTGCCAGCACCTTCGGGGGGACTACACCCAATGAGCAGTTCTTC
CASTFGGTTPNEQFF
>TRBV5-1|TRBJ2-5|TRBD2|.
TGCGCCAGCAAGGGGACTAGCGGGGAAGAGACCCAGTACTTC
CASKGTSGEETQYF
>TRBV7-9|TRBJ2-3|.|.
TGTGCCAGCAGCTTAGCGCGGCATACGCAGTATTTT
CASSLARHTQYF
>TRBV19|TRBJ2-7|TRBD1|once
TGTGCCAGTAGTGAGACCTCGACAGGGAACTACGAGCAGTACTTC
CASSETSTGNYEQYF
>TRBV6-6|TRBJ2-6|TRBD1|.
TGTGCCGGCAGGGGGCAGCTATCTGGGGCCAACGTCCTGACTTTC
CAGRGQLSGANVLTF
>TRBV27|TRBJ2-7|TRBD2|.
TGTGCCAGCAAGGGGGTAGCGGGAGATGAGCAGTACTTC
CASKGVAGDEQYF
>TRBV4-1|TRBJ1-5|.|.
TGCGCCAGCAGCCCGTACTTACAGCAAAATCAGCCCCAGCATTTT
CASSPYLQQNQPQHF
>TRBV7-2|TRBJ2-5|.|few
TGTGCCAGCAGCTCCACTTCCCAAGAGACCCAGTACTTC
CASSSTSQETQYF
>TRBV30|TRBJ2-7|.|few
TGTGCCTGGAGTGGCGGAATATACGAGCAGTACTTC
CAWSGGIYEQYF
>TRBV7-9|TRBJ2-2|TRBD2|few
TGTGCCAGCGCCGGACTAGCGGGGCCCACCGGGGAGCTGTTTTTT
CASAGLAGPTGELFF
>TRBV7-3|TRBJ2-3|TRBD2|.
TGTGCCAGCAGCTTAGGGACTAGCGGGGCGGTAGATACGCAGTATTTT
CASSLGTSGAVDTQYF
>TRBV7-2|TRBJ2-3|TRBD2|few
TGTGCCAGCAGGGTAGCGGGGGTCACAGATACGCAGTATTTT
CASRVAGVTDTQYF
>TRBV6-5|TRBJ2-7|TRBD1|few
TGTGCCAGCACTGAGGGACAGAGCTACGAGCAGTACTTC
CASTEGQSYEQYF
>TRBV7-2|TRBJ2-4|.|few
TGTGCCAGCAGCTTTGCAGGAGGGAGTGACATTCAGTACTTC
CASSFAGGSDIQYF
>TRBV7-9|TRBJ2-3|.|.
TGTGCCAGCAGCTTGGAGCTTTACACAGATACGCAGTATTTT
CASSLELYTDTQYF
>TRBV4-1|TRBJ2-7|.|few
TGCGCCAGCAGCCAATTCGGCGGGGTCAACGACGAGCAGTACTTC
CASSQFGGVNDEQYF
>TRBV7-2|TRBJ2-1|TRBD2|.
TGTGCCAGCAGCTTAGTGGTGCTAGCGGGGGTCAATGAGCAGTTCTTC
CASSLVVLAGVNEQFF
>TRBV19|TRBJ1-2|TRBD1|.
TGTGCCAGTAACACACAGGGGGCGTTTGGCTACACCTTC
CASNTQGAFGYTF
>TRBV13|TRBJ2-3|.|.
TGTGCCAGCAGCTTAGGTAGTTTAGGGACTCACGTCACAGATACGCAGTATTTT
CASSLGSLGTHVTDTQYF
>TRBV2|TRBJ1-5|.|few
TGTGCCAGCAGTGAATCCAATAGCAATCAGCCCCAGCATTTT
CASSESNSNQPQHF
>TRBV9|TRBJ2-2|TRBD1|few
TGTGCCAGCAGCGTTGGGGGACAGGGGACCGGGGAGCTGTTTTTT
CASSVGGQGTGELFF
>TRBV11-2|TRBJ2-3|TRBD1|few
TGTGCCAGCAGCTTAGACGGGACAGTTAATACGCAGTATTTT
CASSLDGTVNTQYF
>TRBV30|TRBJ1-1|.|.
TGTGCCTGGAGTGTACGGTCACCCGGAGCTTTCTTT
CAWSVRSPGAFF
>TRBV27|TRBJ1-1|.|few
TGTGCCAGCAGTTCCCGGGACTTTTGGGGTGACACTGAAGCTTTCTTT
CASSSRDFWGDTEAFF
>TRBV6-6|TRBJ2-7|.|few
TGTGCCAGCAGACGACTGGAAAACTCCTACGAGCAGTACTTC
CASRRLENSYEQYF
>TRBV20-1|TRBJ1-1|TRBD1|.
TGCAGTGCCACAGGGGGAACTGAAGCTTTCTTT
CSATGGTEAFF
>TRBV5-1|TRBJ1-2|.|few
.
CASSFRARGRANYGYTF
>TRBV9|TRBJ2-1|.|.
TGTGCCAGCAGCGGGGAGGGGGGCCCTTACAATGAGCAGTTCTTC
CASSGEGGPYNEQFF
>TRBV6-6|TRBJ1-1|TRBD1|.
TGTGCCAGCAGTAAGACAGGGTATGGGACTGAAGCTTTCTTT
CASSKTGYGTEAFF
>TRBV18|TRBJ1-1|TRBD1|.
TGTGCCAGCTCACAGTACACGGGACAGGGGTTAGGAGCTGAAGCTTTCTTT
CASSQYTGQGLGAEAFF
>TRBV2|TRBJ2-1|TRBD2|.
TGTGCCAGCAGAGAAGGGACTAGCGGGAAGGAGTTCTTC
CASREGTSGKEFF
>TRBV19|TRBJ2-5|TRBD2|.
TGTGCCAGTAGTATACCAGGGACTAGCTTGGAGACCCAGTACTTC
CASSIPGTSLETQYF
>TRBV2|TRBJ2-4|TRBD2|few
TGTGCCAGCAGTGAAAGGCTAGCGGGAGGTCCCCAAAACATTCAGTACTTC
CASSERLAGGPQNIQYF
>TRBV10-3|TRBJ2-3|.|few
TGTGCCATCACTCCAGCGGGCACAGATACGCAGTATTTT
CAITPAGTDTQYF
>TRBV15|TRBJ2-5|.|few
TGTGCCACCAGCAGAGATCACAGGGCGGAGACCCAGTACTTC
CATSRDHRAETQYF